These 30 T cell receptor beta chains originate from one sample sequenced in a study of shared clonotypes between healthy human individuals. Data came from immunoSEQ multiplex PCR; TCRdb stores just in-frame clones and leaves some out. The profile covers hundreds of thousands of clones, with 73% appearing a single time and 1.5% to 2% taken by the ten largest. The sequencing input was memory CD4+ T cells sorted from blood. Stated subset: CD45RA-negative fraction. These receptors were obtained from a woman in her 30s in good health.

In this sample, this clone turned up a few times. CDR3 bases: TGTGCCACCTCGACAGGGGGCAACTATGGCTACACCTTC. It encodes CATSTGGNYGYTF. The chain has TRBV6-1 and TRBJ1-2, with TRBD1 matching over 10 bases. The germline gives CDR1 MNHNS, CDR2 SASEGT. This CDR3 is built from 13 residues. Losses at the gene ends were 10 bases for V and 2 bases for J; bases not matched to a gene: 4.

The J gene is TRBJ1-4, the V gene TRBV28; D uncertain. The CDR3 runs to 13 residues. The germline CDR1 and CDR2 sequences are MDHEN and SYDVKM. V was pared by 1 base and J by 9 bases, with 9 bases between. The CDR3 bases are TGTGCCAGCAGTTTATCCTATGGGAAAAAACTGTTTTTT. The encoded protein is CASSLSYGKKLFF.

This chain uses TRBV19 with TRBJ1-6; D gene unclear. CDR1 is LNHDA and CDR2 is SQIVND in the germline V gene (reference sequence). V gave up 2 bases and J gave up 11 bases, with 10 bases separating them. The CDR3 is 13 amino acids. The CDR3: CASSISKDAPLHF. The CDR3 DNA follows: TGTGCCAGTAGTATATCCAAGGACGCACCCCTCCACTTT.

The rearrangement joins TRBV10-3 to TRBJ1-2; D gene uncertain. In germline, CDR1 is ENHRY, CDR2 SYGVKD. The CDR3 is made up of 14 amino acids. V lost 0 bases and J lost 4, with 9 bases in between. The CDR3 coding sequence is TGTGCCATCAGTGAGTCGGCTCTCTTCTATGGCTACACCTTC. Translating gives CAISESALFYGYTF.

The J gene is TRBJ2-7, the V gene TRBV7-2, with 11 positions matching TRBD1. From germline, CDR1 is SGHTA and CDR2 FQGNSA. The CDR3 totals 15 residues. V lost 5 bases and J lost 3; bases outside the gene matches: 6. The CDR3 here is CASSQGGTGGYEQYF. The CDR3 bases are TGTGCCAGCAGCCAAGGTGGGACAGGGGGCTACGAGCAGTACTTC.

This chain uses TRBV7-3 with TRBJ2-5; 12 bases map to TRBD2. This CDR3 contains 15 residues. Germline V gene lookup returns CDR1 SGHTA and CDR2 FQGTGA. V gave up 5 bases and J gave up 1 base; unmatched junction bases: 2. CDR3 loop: CASSRTSGVQETQYF. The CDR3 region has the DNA TGTGCCAGCAGCCGGACTAGCGGGGTCCAAGAGACCCAGTACTTC.

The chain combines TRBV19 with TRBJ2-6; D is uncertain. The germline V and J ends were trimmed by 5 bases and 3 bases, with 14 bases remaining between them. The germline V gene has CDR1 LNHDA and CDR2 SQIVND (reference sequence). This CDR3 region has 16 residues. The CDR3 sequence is CASSSQRSRGANVLTF. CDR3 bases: TGTGCCAGTAGTTCCCAACGTTCTCGTGGGGCCAACGTCCTGACTTTC.

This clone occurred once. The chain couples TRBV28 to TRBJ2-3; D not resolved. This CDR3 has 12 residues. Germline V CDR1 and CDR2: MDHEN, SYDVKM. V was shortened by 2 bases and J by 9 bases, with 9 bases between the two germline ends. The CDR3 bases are TGTGCCAGCAGTTTAAATCCAGCGACGCAGTATTTT. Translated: CASSLNPATQYF. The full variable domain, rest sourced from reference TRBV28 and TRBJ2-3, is DVKVTQSSRYLVKRTGEKVFLECVQDMDHENMFWYRQDPGLGLRLIYFSYDVKMKEKGDIPEGYSVSREKKERFSLILESASTNQTSMYLCASSLNPATQYFGPGTRLTVL.

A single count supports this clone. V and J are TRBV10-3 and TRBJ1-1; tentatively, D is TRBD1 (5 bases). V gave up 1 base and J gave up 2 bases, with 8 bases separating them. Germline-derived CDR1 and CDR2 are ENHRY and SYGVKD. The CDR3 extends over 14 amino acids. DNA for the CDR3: TGTGCCATCAGTGAGTGGGGACCCAACACTGAAGCTTTCTTT. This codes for CAISEWGPNTEAFF.

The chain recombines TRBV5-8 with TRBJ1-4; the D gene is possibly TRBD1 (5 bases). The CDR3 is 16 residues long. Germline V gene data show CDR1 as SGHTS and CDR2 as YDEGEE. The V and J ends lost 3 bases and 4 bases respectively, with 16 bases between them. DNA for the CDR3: TGTGCCAGCAGCTCGCCTCGGGGCAGTTATAATGAAAAACTGTTTTTT. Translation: CASSSPRGSYNEKLFF.

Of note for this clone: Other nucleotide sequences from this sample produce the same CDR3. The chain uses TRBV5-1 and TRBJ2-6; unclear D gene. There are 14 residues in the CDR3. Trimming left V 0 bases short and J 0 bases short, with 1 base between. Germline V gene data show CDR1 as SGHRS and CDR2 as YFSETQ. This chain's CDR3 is CASSLASGANVLTF. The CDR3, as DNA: TGCGCCAGCAGCTTGGCCTCTGGGGCCAACGTCCTGACTTTC.

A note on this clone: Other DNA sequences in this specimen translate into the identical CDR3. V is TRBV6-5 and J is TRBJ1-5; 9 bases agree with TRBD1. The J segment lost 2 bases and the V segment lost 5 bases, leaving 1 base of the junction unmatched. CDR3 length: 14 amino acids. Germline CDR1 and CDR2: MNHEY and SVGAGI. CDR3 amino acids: CASSRTGGNQPQHF. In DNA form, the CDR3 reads TGTGCCAGCAGTAGGACAGGGGGCAATCAGCCCCAGCATTTT.

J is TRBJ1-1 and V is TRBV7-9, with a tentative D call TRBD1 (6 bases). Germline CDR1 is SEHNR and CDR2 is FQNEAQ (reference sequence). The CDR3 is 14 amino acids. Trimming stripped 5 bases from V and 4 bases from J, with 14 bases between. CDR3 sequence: CASSRIRGATEAFF. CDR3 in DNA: TGTGCCAGCAGCCGAATCCGGGGGGCCACTGAAGCTTTCTTT.

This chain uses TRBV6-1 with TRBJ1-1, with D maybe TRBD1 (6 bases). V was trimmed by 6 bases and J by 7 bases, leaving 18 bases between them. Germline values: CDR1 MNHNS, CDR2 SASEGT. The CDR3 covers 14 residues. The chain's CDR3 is CASRNPLQGREAFF. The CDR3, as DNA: TGTGCCAGCAGGAACCCCCTACAGGGCCGTGAAGCTTTCTTT.

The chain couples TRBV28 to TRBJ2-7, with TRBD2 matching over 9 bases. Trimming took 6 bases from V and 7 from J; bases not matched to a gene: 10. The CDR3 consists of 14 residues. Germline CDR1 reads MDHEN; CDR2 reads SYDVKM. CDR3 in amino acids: CASRQGTSTREQYF. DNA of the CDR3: TGTGCCAGCAGACAGGGGACTAGCACTCGAGAGCAGTACTTC.

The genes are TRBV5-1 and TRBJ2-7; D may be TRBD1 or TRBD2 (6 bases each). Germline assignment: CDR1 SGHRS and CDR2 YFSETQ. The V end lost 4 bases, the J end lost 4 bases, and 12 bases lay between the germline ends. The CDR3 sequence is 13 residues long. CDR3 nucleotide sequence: TGCGCCAGCAGCGAGGGGGGCGTTTACGAGCAGTACTTC. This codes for CASSEGGVYEQYF.

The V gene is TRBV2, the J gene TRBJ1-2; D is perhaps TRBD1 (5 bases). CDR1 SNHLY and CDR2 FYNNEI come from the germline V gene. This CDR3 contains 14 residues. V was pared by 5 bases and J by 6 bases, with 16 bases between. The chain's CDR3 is CASSFRALANGYTF. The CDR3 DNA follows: TGTGCCAGCAGTTTCAGGGCCCTGGCAAATGGCTACACCTTC.

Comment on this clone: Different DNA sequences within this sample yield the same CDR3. Here the CDR3 reads CASSAGTTGNTIYF. Written as DNA, the CDR3 is TGCGCCAGCAGCGCGGGGACAACTGGAAACACCATATATTTT. The rearrangement uses TRBV5-1 and TRBJ1-3; a possible D gene is TRBD1 (6 bases). The CDR3 runs to 14 residues. Germline V lookup: CDR1 SGHRS, CDR2 YFSETQ. Trimming pared 4 bases from V and 2 bases from J, leaving 10 bases between.

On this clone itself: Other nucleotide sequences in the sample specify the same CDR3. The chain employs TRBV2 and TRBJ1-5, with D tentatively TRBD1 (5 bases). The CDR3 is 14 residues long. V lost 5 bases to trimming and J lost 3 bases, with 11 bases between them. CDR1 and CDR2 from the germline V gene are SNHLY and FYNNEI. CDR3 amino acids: CASSQQGSNQPQHF. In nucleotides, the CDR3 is TGTGCCAGCAGTCAGCAGGGATCCAATCAGCCCCAGCATTTT.

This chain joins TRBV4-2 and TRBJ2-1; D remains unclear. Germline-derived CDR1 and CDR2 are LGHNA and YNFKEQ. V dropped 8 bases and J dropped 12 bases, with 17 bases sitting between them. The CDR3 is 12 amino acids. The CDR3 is CASRPSNRTQFF. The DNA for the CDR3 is TGTGCCAGCCGCCCGTCCAACCGGACGCAGTTCTTC.

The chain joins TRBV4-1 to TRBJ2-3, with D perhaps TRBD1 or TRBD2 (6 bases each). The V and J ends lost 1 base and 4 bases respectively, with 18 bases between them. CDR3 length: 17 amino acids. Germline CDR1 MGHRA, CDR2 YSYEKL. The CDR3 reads CASSQVGRGVIPDTQYF. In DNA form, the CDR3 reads TGCGCCAGCAGCCAAGTGGGTAGGGGGGTCATTCCAGATACGCAGTATTTT.

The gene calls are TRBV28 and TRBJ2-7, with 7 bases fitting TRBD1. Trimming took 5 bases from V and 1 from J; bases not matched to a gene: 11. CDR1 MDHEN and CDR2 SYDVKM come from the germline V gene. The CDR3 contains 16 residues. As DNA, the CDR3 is TGTGCCAGCAGTCCCCATGACAGGGTATTATCCTACGAGCAGTACTTC. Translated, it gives CASSPHDRVLSYEQYF.

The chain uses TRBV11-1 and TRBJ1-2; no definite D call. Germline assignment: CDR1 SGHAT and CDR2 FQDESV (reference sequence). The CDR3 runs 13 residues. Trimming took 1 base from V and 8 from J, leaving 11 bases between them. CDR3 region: CASSLDHQAGYTF. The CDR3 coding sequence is TGTGCCAGCAGCTTAGACCATCAGGCGGGCTACACCTTC.

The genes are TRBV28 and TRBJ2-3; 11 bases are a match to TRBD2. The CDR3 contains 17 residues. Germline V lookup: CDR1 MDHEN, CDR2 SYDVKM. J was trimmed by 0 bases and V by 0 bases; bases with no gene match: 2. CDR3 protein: CASSLWTSGDSTDTQYF. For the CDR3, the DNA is TGTGCCAGCAGTTTATGGACTAGCGGGGATAGCACAGATACGCAGTATTTT.

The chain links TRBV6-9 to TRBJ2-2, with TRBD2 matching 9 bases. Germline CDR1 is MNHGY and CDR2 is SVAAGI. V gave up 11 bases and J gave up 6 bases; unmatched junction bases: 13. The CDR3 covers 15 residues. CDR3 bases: TGTGCCTCAAGTGGTCGCGGGAGGGCTCCCGGGGAGCTGTTTTTT. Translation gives CASSGRGRAPGELFF.

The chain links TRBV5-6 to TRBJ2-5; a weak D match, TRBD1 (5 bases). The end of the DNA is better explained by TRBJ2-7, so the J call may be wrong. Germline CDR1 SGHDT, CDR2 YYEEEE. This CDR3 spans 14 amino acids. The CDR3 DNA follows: TGTGCCAGCAGCCCCCTAGACAGTACCTACGAGCAGTACTTC. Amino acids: CASSPLDSTYEQYF.

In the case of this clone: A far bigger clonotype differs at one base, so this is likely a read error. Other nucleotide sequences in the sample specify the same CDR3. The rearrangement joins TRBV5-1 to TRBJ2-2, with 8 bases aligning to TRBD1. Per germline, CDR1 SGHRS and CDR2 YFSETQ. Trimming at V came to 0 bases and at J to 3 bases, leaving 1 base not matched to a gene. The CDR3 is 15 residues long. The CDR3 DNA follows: TGCGCCAGCAGCTTGGCGGACAGGGACACCGGGGAGCTGTTTTTT. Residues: CASSLADRDTGELFF.

CDR3 amino acids: CASSDTGDYGYTF. The CDR3 DNA is TGTGCCAGCAGTGATACAGGGGACTATGGCTACACCTTC. The J gene is TRBJ1-2, the V gene TRBV6-5, with 7 nucleotides matching TRBD1. The length of the CDR3 is 13 residues. Germline V gives CDR1 MNHEY, CDR2 SVGAGI. The trim removed 5 bases at V and 3 bases at J, leaving 3 bases unmatched.

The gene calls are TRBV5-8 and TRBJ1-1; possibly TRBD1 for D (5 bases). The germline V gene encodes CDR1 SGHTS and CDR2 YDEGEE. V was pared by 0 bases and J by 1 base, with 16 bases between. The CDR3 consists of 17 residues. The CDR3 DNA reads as TGTGCCAGCAGCTTGGGGCAGGGTCTAGCGGGGAACACTGAAGCTTTCTTT. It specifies CASSLGQGLAGNTEAFF.

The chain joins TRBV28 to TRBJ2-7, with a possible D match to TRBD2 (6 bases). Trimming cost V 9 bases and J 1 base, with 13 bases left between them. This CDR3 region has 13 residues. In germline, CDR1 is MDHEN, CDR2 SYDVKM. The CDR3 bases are TGTGCCAGTAACTTTGCGGGATCCTACGAGCAGTACTTC. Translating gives CASNFAGSYEQYF.